This T cell receptor beta chain appears in the sequencing data of a study of cytomegalovirus exposure and HLA in healthy donors. Study outcomes and limitations: When analyzed later, a missense DCLRE1C variant was found to be linked to TCR beta V- and J-gene trimming. A later analysis found most CMV-associated TCR beta chains apparently HLA-restricted.

A word on this clone: The antigen remains unidentified.

13 Jbeta primers and 60 Vbeta primers were used for the PCR. Method: immunoSEQ multiplex PCR; TCRdb's copy keeps in-frame clones and lacks some. Here the sample spans some 110,000 clones, 79% being singletons. Germline V CDR1 and CDR2: KGHSH, LQKENI. The CDR3 spans 13 residues. V was pared by 2 bases and J by 6 bases, with 8 bases between. V is TRBV18 and J is TRBJ1-3, with D perhaps TRBD1 (6 bases). Specimen: PBMCs. This sequence originates from a young man in good health and CMV-seropositive. This CDR3 is CASSPAGENTIYF. The CDR3 nucleotides read TGTGCCAGCTCACCAGCAGGGGAAAACACCATATATTTT.